These 7 T cell receptor beta chains share one sample of origin, sequenced in a study of spatial heterogeneity in lung cancer. Study-level findings and limits: Within tumors, counts of expanded alpha and beta TCRs tracked tumor mutation counts.

The time point: sample taken at primary tumor resection. These receptors' antigens are unknown. Each CDR3 protein is one row after TCRdb ran MiXCR on the 5' RACE reads. The sample has tens of thousands of distinct CDR3 sequences; approximately 16% are singletons. The sequencing used lung tumor tissue, collected at surgery. The receptors derive from a female donor with early-stage non-small cell lung cancer.

By sample fraction, this clonotype is medium-sized. The CDR3 region is CASGRTGLNNEQFF. The CDR3 DNA reads TGTGCCAGCGGGAGGACAGGGTTAAACAATGAGCAGTTCTTC. This rearrangement joins TRBV12-3 or TRBV12-4 to TRBJ2-1; 8 nucleotides match TRBD1. The CDR3 length is 14 residues. With 8 bases clipped from V and 5 bases from J, the junction kept 8 bases outside the gene matches.

V and J are TRBV18 and TRBJ2-7; either TRBD1 or TRBD2 may fit D (5 bases each). In germline, CDR1 is KGHSH, CDR2 LQKENI. The length of the CDR3 is 13 residues. Trimming took 7 bases from V and 2 from J, leaving 12 bases between them. The CDR3 DNA reads TGTGCCAGCTGCCGGGACCGAGCCTACGAGCAGTACTTC. Amino acids: CASCRDRAYEQYF.

This clonotype came up a few times. CDR3 loop: CASSLVAGVQSNEQFF. Written as DNA, the CDR3 is TGTGCCAGCAGTTTGGTAGCGGGAGTCCAATCAAATGAGCAGTTCTTC. The rearrangement uses TRBV28 and TRBJ2-1; 9 bases map to TRBD2. CDR3 size: 16 residues. Per the germline V gene, CDR1 is MDHEN and CDR2 is SYDVKM. The V gene end was trimmed by 3 bases and the J gene end by 7 bases; junction bases not matched to a gene: 10.

The chain links TRBV5-1 to TRBJ2-7, with a tentative D call TRBD2 (6 bases). Trimming cost V 0 bases and J 3 bases, with 10 bases left between them. CDR1 and CDR2 from the germline V gene are SGHRS and YFSETQ. The CDR3 covers 14 residues. For the CDR3, the DNA is TGCGCCAGCAGCTTGGGCGGGGCAGGCTACGAGCAGTACTTC. This encodes CASSLGGAGYEQYF.

This clonotype was seen only a few times. This sequence joins TRBV2 and TRBJ2-2; 11 bases line up with TRBD2. V lost 2 bases, J lost 0 bases, and 5 bases stayed unmatched. This CDR3 has 18 amino acids. The V gene's germline CDR1 is SNHLY and CDR2 FYNNEI. In nucleotides, the CDR3 is TGTGCCAGCAGTGAACTTTCTAGCGGGAGGACGAACACCGGGGAGCTGTTTTTT. Protein sequence: CASSELSSGRTNTGELFF.

This clonotype is judged medium-sized. The rearrangement joins TRBV11-3 to TRBJ2-5; 7 nucleotides align to TRBD2. Losses at the gene ends were 5 bases for V and 4 bases for J; bases not matched to a gene: 7. The CDR3 is made up of 14 amino acids. Germline lookup yields CDR1 SGHNT and CDR2 YENEEA. CDR3 nucleotides: TGTGCCAGCAGCCTCTCCTCGGGGGGAGAGACCCAGTACTTC. Encoded protein: CASSLSSGGETQYF.

This clonotype has a handful of counts. The chain recombines TRBV12-3 or TRBV12-4 with TRBJ2-1, with 8 positions matching TRBD2. This CDR3 contains 15 residues. The V gene end was trimmed by 3 bases and the J gene end by 8 bases; junction bases not matched to a gene: 9. DNA for the CDR3: TGTGCCAGCAGTTTTCCCTCAGCGGGAGTGTATGAGCAGTTCTTC. Translation: CASSFPSAGVYEQFF.